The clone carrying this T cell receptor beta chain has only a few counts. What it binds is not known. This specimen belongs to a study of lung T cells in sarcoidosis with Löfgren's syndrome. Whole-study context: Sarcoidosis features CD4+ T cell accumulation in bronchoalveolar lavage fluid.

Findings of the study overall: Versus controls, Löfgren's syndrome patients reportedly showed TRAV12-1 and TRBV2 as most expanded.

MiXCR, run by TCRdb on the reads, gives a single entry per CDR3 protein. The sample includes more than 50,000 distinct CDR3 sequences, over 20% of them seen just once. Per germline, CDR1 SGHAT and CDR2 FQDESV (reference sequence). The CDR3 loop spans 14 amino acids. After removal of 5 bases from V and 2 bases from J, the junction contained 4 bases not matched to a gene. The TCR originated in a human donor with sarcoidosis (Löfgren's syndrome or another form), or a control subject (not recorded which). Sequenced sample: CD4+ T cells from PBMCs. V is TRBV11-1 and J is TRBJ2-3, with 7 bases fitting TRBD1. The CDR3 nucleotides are TGTGCCAGCAGCCCCCAGGGGGTCACAGATACGCAGTATTTT. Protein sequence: CASSPQGVTDTQYF.